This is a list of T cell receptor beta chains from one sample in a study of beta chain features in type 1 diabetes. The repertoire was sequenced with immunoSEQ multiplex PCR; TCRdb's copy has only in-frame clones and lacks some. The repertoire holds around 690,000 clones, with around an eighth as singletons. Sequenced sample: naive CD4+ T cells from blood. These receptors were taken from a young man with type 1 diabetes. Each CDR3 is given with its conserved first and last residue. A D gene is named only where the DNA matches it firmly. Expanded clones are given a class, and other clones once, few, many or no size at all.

CDR3 DNA: TGCGCCAGGGTGGTGGGTCCCTTC; CDR3 protein: CARVVGPF; J gene: TRBJ1-2; clone size: .; V gene: TRBV23-1; D gene: .
CDR3 DNA: TGTGCCAGCAGTCAAATCGGGGTAGAAAACACTGAAGCTTTCTTT; CDR3 protein: CASSQIGVENTEAFF; J gene: TRBJ1-1; clone size: .; V gene: TRBV28; D gene: .
CDR3 DNA: TGTGCCAGCAGCCAATTTGACCGCTTCTATGGCTACACCTTC; CDR3 protein: CASSQFDRFYGYTF; J gene: TRBJ1-2; clone size: few; V gene: TRBV14; D gene: .
CDR3 DNA: TGTGCCAGCAGCATGACAGGGGCGGGCTACGAGCAGTACTTC; CDR3 protein: CASSMTGAGYEQYF; J gene: TRBJ2-7; clone size: .; V gene: TRBV7-6; D gene: TRBD1
CDR3 DNA: TGTGCCAGCAGTGTAGCACAGGGGGCCTACGAGCAGTACTTC; CDR3 protein: CASSVAQGAYEQYF; J gene: TRBJ2-7; clone size: .; V gene: TRBV6-4; D gene: TRBD1
CDR3 DNA: TGTGCCAGCAGAGCATCCGCAGGGGAAGTCCCCATTCAGTACTTC; CDR3 protein: CASRASAGEVPIQYF; J gene: TRBJ2-4; clone size: few; V gene: TRBV6-1; D gene: .
CDR3 DNA: TGTGCCATCAGTGATCTAGCGGGGGGGCGTGAGACCCAGTACTTC; CDR3 protein: CAISDLAGGRETQYF; J gene: TRBJ2-5; clone size: .; V gene: TRBV10-3; D gene: TRBD2
CDR3 DNA: TGTGCCAGCAGCGTAGCTCTGGCGGGGGGGCGGTATGAGCAGTTCTTC; CDR3 protein: CASSVALAGGRYEQFF; J gene: TRBJ2-1; clone size: .; V gene: TRBV9; D gene: TRBD2
CDR3 DNA: TGTGCCAGCAGCCCTCAACCCCGGGACAGGGGCTACAATGAGCAGTTCTTC; CDR3 protein: CASSPQPRDRGYNEQFF; J gene: TRBJ2-1; clone size: .; V gene: TRBV7-9; D gene: TRBD1
CDR3 DNA: TGCGCCAGCAGCCAAGATAGGAGTACACAGGGCCGAACCTACGAGCAGTACTTC; CDR3 protein: CASSQDRSTQGRTYEQYF; J gene: TRBJ2-7; clone size: .; V gene: TRBV4-1; D gene: .
CDR3 DNA: TGTGCCAGCAGTTACACGGAGAGAGCCTACGAGCAGTACTTC; CDR3 protein: CASSYTERAYEQYF; J gene: TRBJ2-7; clone size: .; V gene: TRBV6-5; D gene: .
CDR3 DNA: TGTGCCAGCAGAGCGGGACTAGCGGGGCCCGGGACCCAGTACTTC; CDR3 protein: CASRAGLAGPGTQYF; J gene: TRBJ2-5; clone size: few; V gene: TRBV9; D gene: TRBD2
CDR3 DNA: TGTGCCAGCAGCGTAGGATCCGGAACCAATGAGCAGTTCTTC; CDR3 protein: CASSVGSGTNEQFF; J gene: TRBJ2-1; clone size: .; V gene: TRBV9; D gene: .